This T cell receptor (beta chain) was recorded in a study of shared clonotypes between healthy human individuals. Healthy adults negative for HIV, lacking recent acute infections or vaccinations, served as donors. Data came from immunoSEQ multiplex PCR; TCRdb stores just in-frame clones and leaves some out. The repertoire holds 2 million to 2.5 million clones, with 85% to 95% as singletons. Study results and caveats: It was the non-shared clonotypes that had lower generation probabilities than clonotypes shared by all four donors. Researchers sampled only blood; tissue repertoires likely differ.

Concerning this clone itself: Its antigen is unknown.

Germline V CDR1 and CDR2: LNHDA, SQIVND (reference sequence). The CDR3 is made up of 15 amino acids. V lost 1 base to trimming and J lost 1 base, with 11 bases between them. The source of this sequence is a man between 18 and 35 years old in good health. The chain combines TRBV19 with TRBJ2-7; no reliable D call. Sequencing was carried out using naive CD4+ T cells sorted from blood. As for subset: CD45RA+ positively selected. CDR3 DNA: TGTGCCAGTAGTATAGCGGTTGGCAGTTCCTACGAGCAGTACTTC. It codes for CASSIAVGSSYEQYF.